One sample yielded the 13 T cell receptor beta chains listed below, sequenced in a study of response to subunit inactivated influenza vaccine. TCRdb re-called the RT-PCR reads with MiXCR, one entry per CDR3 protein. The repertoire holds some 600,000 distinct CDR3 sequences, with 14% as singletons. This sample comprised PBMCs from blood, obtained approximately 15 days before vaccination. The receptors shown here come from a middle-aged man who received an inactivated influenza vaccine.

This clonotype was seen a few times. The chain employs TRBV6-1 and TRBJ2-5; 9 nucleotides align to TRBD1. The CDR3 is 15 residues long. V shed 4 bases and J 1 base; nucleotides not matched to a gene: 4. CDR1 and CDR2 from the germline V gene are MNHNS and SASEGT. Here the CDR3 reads CASSARDRVQETQYF. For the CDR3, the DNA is TGTGCCAGCAGTGCCCGGGACAGGGTCCAAGAGACCCAGTACTTC.

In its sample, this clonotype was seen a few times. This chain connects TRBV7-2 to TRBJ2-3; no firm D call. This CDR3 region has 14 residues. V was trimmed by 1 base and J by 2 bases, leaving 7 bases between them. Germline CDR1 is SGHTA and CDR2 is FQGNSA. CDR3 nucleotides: TGTGCCAGCAGCTTAGGGCCTTTCACAGATACGCAGTATTTT. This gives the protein CASSLGPFTDTQYF.

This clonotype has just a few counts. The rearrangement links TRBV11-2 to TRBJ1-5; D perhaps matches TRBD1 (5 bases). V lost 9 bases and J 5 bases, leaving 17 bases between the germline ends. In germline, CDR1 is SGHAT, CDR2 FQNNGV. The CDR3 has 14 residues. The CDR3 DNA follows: TGTGCCAGTCGGGGGGGAGGCGATGATCAGCCCCAGCATTTT. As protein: CASRGGGDDQPQHF.

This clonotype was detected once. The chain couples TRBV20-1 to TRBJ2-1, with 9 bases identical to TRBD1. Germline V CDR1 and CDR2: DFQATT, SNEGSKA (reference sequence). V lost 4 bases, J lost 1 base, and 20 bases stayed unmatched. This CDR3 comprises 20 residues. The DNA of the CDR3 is TGCAGTGCTATTGACTTCCAACCACAGGGGGCTAAGGGGTCCTACAATGAGCAGTTCTTC. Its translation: CSAIDFQPQGAKGSYNEQFF.

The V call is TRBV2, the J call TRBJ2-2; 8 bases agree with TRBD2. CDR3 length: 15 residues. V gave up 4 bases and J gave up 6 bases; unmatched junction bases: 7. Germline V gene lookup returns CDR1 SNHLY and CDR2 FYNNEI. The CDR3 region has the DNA TGTGCCAGCAGTGGTGGGACTAGGGGCGCCGGGGAGCTGTTTTTT. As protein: CASSGGTRGAGELFF.

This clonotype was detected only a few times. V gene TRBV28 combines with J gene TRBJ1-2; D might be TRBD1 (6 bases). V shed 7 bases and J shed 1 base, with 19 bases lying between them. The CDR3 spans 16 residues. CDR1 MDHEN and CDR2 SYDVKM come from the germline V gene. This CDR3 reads CASNLPTGTVNYGYTF. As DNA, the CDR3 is TGTGCCAGCAACCTCCCCACAGGGACGGTTAACTATGGCTACACCTTC.

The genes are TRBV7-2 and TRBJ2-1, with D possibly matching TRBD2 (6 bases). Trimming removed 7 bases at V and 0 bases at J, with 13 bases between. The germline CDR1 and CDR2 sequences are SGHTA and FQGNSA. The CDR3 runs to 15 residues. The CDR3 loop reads CASTRRESSYNEQFF. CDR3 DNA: TGTGCCAGCACCCGCCGGGAGAGCTCCTACAATGAGCAGTTCTTC.

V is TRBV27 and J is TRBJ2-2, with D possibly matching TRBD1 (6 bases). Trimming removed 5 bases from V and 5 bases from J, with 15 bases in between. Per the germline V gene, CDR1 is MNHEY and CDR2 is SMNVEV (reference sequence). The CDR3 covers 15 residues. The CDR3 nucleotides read TGTGCCAGCAGTAACCAGGGGTCAAAGACCGGGGAGCTGTTTTTT. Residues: CASSNQGSKTGELFF.

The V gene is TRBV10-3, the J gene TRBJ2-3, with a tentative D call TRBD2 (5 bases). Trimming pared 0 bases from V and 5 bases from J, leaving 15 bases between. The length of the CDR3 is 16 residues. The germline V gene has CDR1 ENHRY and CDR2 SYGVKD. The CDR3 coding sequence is TGTGCCATCAGTGAGTCGGGTCGGGAAACGGAAGATACGCAGTATTTT. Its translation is CAISESGRETEDTQYF.

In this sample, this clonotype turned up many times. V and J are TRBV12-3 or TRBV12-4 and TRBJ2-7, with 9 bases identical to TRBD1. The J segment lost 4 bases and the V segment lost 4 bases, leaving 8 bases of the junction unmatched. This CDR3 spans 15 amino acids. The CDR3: CASSYRVGQGYEQYF. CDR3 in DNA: TGTGCCAGCAGTTACCGTGTAGGACAGGGGTACGAGCAGTACTTC.

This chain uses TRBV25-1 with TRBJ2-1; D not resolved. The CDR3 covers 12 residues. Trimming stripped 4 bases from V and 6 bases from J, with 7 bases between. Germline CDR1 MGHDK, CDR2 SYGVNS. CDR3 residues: CASSGGRNEQFF. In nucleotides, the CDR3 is TGTGCCAGCAGTGGAGGCCGCAATGAGCAGTTCTTC. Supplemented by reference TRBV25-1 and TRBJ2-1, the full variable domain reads EADIYQTPRYLVIGTGKKITLECSQTMGHDKMYWYQQDPGMELHLIHYSYGVNSTEKGDLSSESTVSRIRTEHFPLTLESARPSHTSQYLCASSGGRNEQFFGPGTRLTVL.

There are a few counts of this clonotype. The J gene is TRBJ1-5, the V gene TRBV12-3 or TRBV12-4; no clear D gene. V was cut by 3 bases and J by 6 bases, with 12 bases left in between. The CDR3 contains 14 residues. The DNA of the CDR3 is TGTGCCAGCAGTTTTAGAGGTAGCGGTCAGCCCCAGCATTTT. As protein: CASSFRGSGQPQHF.

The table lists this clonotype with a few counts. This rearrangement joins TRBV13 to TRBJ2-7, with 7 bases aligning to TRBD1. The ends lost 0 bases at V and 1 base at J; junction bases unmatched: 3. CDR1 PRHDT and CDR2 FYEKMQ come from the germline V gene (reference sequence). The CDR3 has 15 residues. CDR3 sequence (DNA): TGTGCCAGCAGCTTAGGGCCCAGGGGGTCCTACGAGCAGTACTTC. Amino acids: CASSLGPRGSYEQYF.